This T cell receptor (beta chain) is from a study of blood T cell repertoires in COVID-19. Looked up from germline, CDR1 is GTSNPN and CDR2 is SVGIG (reference sequence). The V gene end was trimmed by 5 bases and the J gene end by 2 bases; junction bases not matched to a gene: 6. CDR3 length: 14 amino acids. Measured with immunoSEQ multiplex PCR; TCRdb has only the in-frame clones, and not every one. The table includes about 280,000 clones, 88% detected once. Individuals drawn from 24 US areas were roughly 18 to 100 years old. The study counted Cohort 3 donors as recovered given two negative PCRs, clearance, or symptom resolution.

This clonotype was obtained from a woman younger than 45 who had recovered from COVID-19. Sequencing was carried out using PBMCs or T cells enriched from blood (not recorded which). This chain links TRBV30 with TRBJ1-5; 7 bases fit TRBD1. The DNA for the CDR3 is TGTGCCTGGTCAACAGGGGCCGGCAATCAGCCCCAGCATTTT. Protein sequence: CAWSTGAGNQPQHF.